This T cell receptor (beta chain) was captured by sequencing in a study of cytomegalovirus exposure and HLA in healthy donors. Study at large: Early release data held around 80 million unique TCRs from HLA-typed donors. Study-level results: A later analysis found that most CMV-associated TCR beta chains appeared HLA-restricted. CMV serostatus stood as the only immune exposure information on hand.

As for this clone: As yet, its antigen is unknown.

Primers: 60 Vbeta forward and 13 Jbeta reverse. Libraries were prepared by immunoSEQ multiplex PCR; TCRdb keeps only in-frame clonotypes and omits some of them. The repertoire holds approximately 170,000 clones, with 60% to 85% as singletons. Trimming cost V 1 base and J 4 bases; bases outside gene matches: 8. Germline lookup yields CDR1 SGHTA and CDR2 FQGTGA. This CDR3 region has 16 residues. The source is a female donor in good health and CMV-seronegative. This chain uses TRBV7-3 with TRBJ2-5; 8 bases are shared with TRBD1. The sequencing sample was made of PBMCs. CDR3 sequence reads: CASSLNGRGLPETQYF. The CDR3, as DNA: TGTGCCAGCAGCTTAAACGGCAGGGGGCTACCAGAGACCCAGTACTTC. The full variable domain, its missing parts supplied by reference TRBV7-3 and TRBJ2-5, is GAGVSQTPSNKVTEKGKYVELRCDPISGHTALYWYRQSLGQGPEFLIYFQGTGAADDSGLPNDRFFAVRPEGSVSTLKIQRTERGDSAVYLCASSLNGRGLPETQYFGPGTRLLVL.